This T cell receptor (beta chain) was identified during a study of response to subunit inactivated influenza vaccine. V was cut by 4 bases and J by 5 bases, with 11 bases left in between. The germline CDR1 and CDR2 sequences are LGHDT and YNNKEL (reference sequence). This CDR3 has 13 residues. TCRdb reprocessed the RT-PCR reads with MiXCR, giving one entry per CDR3 protein. The sample yields about 620,000 distinct CDR3 sequences, roughly 10% seen once. This clonotype was counted at least ten times. These data are also associated with another study on T cells expressing NK-cell markers. In that study: UMI-tagged 5'RACE template switching yielded the TCR beta cDNA. According to the study, TCR beta repertoires originated from sorted CD3+CD56+NKG2C+, CD3+CD56+NKG2C- and CD3+CD56-NKG2C+ T cells. Seven HCMV-seropositive donors and one seronegative donor made up the eight sequenced donors. For several experiments, T cell sorting was restricted to the alpha-beta TCR population by means of an anti-gamma-delta TCR antibody. For over five donors, the dominant NKG2C+ clonotypes made up about 1.0-8% of their CD8+ T cells.

This specimen consisted of PBMCs from blood, obtained on the day of vaccination. The receptor comes from a man aged 45 to 65 who received an inactivated influenza vaccine. The gene calls are TRBV3-1 and TRBJ1-1, with D unclear. CDR3 sequence (DNA): TGTGCCAGCAGCCTCGACTCCAGGACTGAAGCTTTCTTT. Its translation: CASSLDSRTEAFF.